The clone carrying this T cell receptor (beta chain) was seen more than once but under ten times. This sample was included in a study of identical twins. Germline assignment: CDR1 SGDLS and CDR2 YYNGEE. Between the trimmed V and J ends, which lost 0 bases and 1 base, there was a span of 12 bases. CDR3 length: 16 residues. One entry per CDR3 protein results from TCRdb running MiXCR on the 5' RACE reads. The sample contains approximately 490,000 distinct CDR3 sequences, 20% to 25% of which appear only once. The same specimen was also included in a second study, on yellow fever vaccine responses in identical twins.

The sequencing sample was made of CD4+ T cells sorted from blood. The rearrangement uses TRBV9 and TRBJ2-3; a weak D match, TRBD2 (5 bases). This sequence originates from a woman under 30 in good health. Here the CDR3 reads CASSVGGSAGTDTQYF. The DNA of the CDR3 is TGTGCCAGCAGCGTAGGTGGTAGCGCTGGCACAGATACGCAGTATTTT. The entire variable domain, with the rest obtained from reference TRBV9 and TRBJ2-3, is as follows: DSGVTQTPKHLITATGQRVTLRCSPRSGDLSVYWYQQSLDQGLQFLIQYYNGEERAKGNILERFSAQQFPDLHSELNLSSLELGDSALYFCASSVGGSAGTDTQYFGPGTRLTVL.